A selection of T cell receptor beta chains follows, all from one sample in a study of blood T cell repertoires in COVID-19. Repertoires were generated with immunoSEQ multiplex PCR, while TCRdb's copy carries only in-frame clones and drops some. The sample consists of around 100,000 clones, roughly 84% of them appearing once. Sample: peripheral blood. The receptors were sampled from a woman aged 70-85 years with acute or convalescent COVID-19. CDR3s include the opening cysteine and the closing phenylalanine or tryptophan. Fields, in order: clone size, D gene, J gene, V gene, CDR3 protein, CDR3 DNA. D genes are given only for firm matches. Size tells how often a clone was seen (once, few, many) or the class of an expanded clone, and some rows leave it out.

>.|.|TRBJ1-5|TRBV6-6
CASRPGATNQPQHF
TGTGCCAGCAGACCAGGGGCCACCAATCAGCCCCAGCATTTT
>.|TRBD2|TRBJ2-2|TRBV15
CATSPGGVGTGELFF
TGTGCCACCAGCCCCGGGGGGGTAGGGACCGGGGAGCTGTTTTTT
>.|TRBD2|TRBJ2-1|TRBV10-1
CASTAGTSGDNEQFF
TGCGCCAGCACTGCCGGGACTAGCGGCGATAATGAGCAGTTCTTC
>.|TRBD1|TRBJ1-1|TRBV19
CASSPGQSPTEAFF
TGTGCCAGTAGTCCGGGACAGAGCCCCACTGAAGCTTTCTTT
>.|.|TRBJ1-6|TRBV5-8
CASSRLRANSPLHF
TGTGCCAGCAGCCGACTACGGGCGAATTCACCCCTCCACTTT
>.|.|TRBJ1-4|TRBV5-1
CASSFIGGVGEKLFF
TGCGCCAGCAGCTTCATCGGGGGGGTAGGCGAAAAACTGTTTTTT
>.|.|TRBJ2-5|TRBV24-1
CATSDPGRGYTQYF
TGTGCCACCAGTGACCCTGGGAGAGGATACACCCAGTACTTC
>.|.|TRBJ1-6|TRBV11-3
CASSRDSSYNSPLHF
TGTGCCAGCAGTCGAGATAGCTCCTATAATTCACCCCTCCACTTT
>.|.|TRBJ1-4|TRBV5-8
CASTKTATNEKLFF
TGTGCCAGCACCAAGACAGCCACTAATGAAAAACTGTTTTTT
>.|TRBD1|TRBJ2-7|TRBV18
CASSRDRTSDEQYF
TGTGCCAGCTCACGGGACAGAACTTCGGACGAGCAGTACTTC
>.|.|TRBJ2-1|TRBV6-5
CASSPDIEQFF
TGTGCCAGCAGTCCCGACATTGAGCAGTTCTTC
>.|TRBD2|TRBJ2-1|TRBV3-1/TRBV3-2
CASSQELPSGRPYNEQFF
TGTGCCAGCAGCCAAGAGCTACCAAGCGGGAGACCCTACAATGAGCAGTTCTTC
>.|.|TRBJ2-7|TRBV4-1
CASSQGWESSYEQYF
TGCGCCAGCAGCCAAGGGTGGGAGAGCTCCTACGAGCAGTACTTC
>.|.|TRBJ2-3|TRBV27
CASSLAGRWTDTQYF
TGTGCCAGCAGTTTAGCGGGACGGTGGACAGATACGCAGTATTTT
>.|.|TRBJ2-1|TRBV28
CASRVYLGAGGKNNEQFF
TGTGCCAGCAGAGTTTATTTGGGGGCTGGTGGGAAGAACAATGAGCAGTTCTTC
>few|.|TRBJ2-3|TRBV11-2
CASSLQGGYTDTQYF
TGTGCCAGCAGCCTACAGGGCGGTTACACAGATACGCAGTATTTT
>few|TRBD1|TRBJ1-4|TRBV19
CASSIGTATNEKLFF
TGTGCCAGTAGTATTGGGACAGCAACTAATGAAAAACTGTTTTTT
>.|.|TRBJ1-2|TRBV30
CAWSALSNYGYTF
TGTGCCTGGAGTGCCCTTAGTAACTATGGCTACACCTTC
>.|TRBD2|TRBJ2-1|TRBV11-2
CASSSVMSGSMDEQFF
TGTGCCAGCAGCTCCGTTATGAGCGGGAGTATGGATGAGCAGTTCTTC
>.|.|TRBJ2-1|TRBV5-6
CASSYPSFPEDEQFF
TGTGCCAGCAGCTACCCATCTTTCCCTGAGGATGAGCAGTTCTTC
>few|TRBD2|TRBJ2-1|TRBV7-3
CASSFSRPSGRNEQFF
TGTGCCAGCAGCTTTTCCCGGCCTAGCGGGAGGAATGAGCAGTTCTTC
>few|.|TRBJ2-5|TRBV7-8
CASSLANGEWETQYF
TGTGCCAGCAGCTTAGCGAACGGGGAGTGGGAGACCCAGTACTTC
>.|.|TRBJ1-5|TRBV27
CASSPRGAESNQPQHF
TGTGCCAGCAGTCCGCGGGGGGCAGAGAGCAATCAGCCCCAGCATTTT
>.|.|TRBJ1-6|TRBV2
CASTSESPALNSPLHF
TGTGCCAGCACTAGCGAGAGTCCAGCTCTGAATTCACCCCTCCACTTT
>.|.|TRBJ2-3|TRBV30
CAWNLIGGSTDTQYF
TGTGCCTGGAATCTGATTGGCGGGAGCACAGATACGCAGTATTTT
>.|TRBD2|TRBJ2-7|TRBV28
CASRVPSGYEQYF
TGTGCCAGCAGGGTTCCTAGCGGGTACGAGCAGTACTTC
>.|TRBD1|TRBJ1-2|TRBV5-1
CASSRTGGDNYGYTF
TGCGCCAGCAGCCGAACAGGGGGCGACAACTATGGCTACACCTTC
>.|.|TRBJ2-3|TRBV4-2
CASSQGTGGSTDTQYF
TGTGCCAGCAGCCAAGGGACGGGCGGGAGCACAGATACGCAGTATTTT
>.|.|TRBJ1-3|TRBV28
CASQQGGISGNTIYF
TGTGCCAGCCAACAGGGTGGAATCTCTGGAAACACCATATATTTT